The 32 T cell receptor beta chains below were found in one sample sequenced in a study of tissue T cells after allogeneic stem cell transplantation. The repertoire was sequenced with immunoSEQ multiplex PCR; TCRdb's copy has only in-frame clones and lacks some. This sample has about 6,300 clones, with roughly 69% found just once. Sample: tissue from the stomach, taken at autopsy. The receptors were gathered from a woman aged 18 to 55 with breast cancer.

This clone was detected a few times. V gene TRBV2 combines with J gene TRBJ1-4; D might be TRBD1 (6 bases). The V end was cut by 1 base, the J end by 3 bases, with 9 bases between. The CDR3 has 15 amino acids. CDR1 is SNHLY, CDR2 FYNNEI, per germline. The CDR3 sequence: CASSEGGASNEKLFF. The DNA of the CDR3 is TGTGCCAGCAGTGAAGGGGGGGCATCTAATGAAAAACTGTTTTTT.

The V and J genes are TRBV12-2 and TRBJ2-1; TRBD2 is the table's D call, not checked against the DNA. TRBV12-2 corresponds to a pseudogene. This CDR3 has 13 amino acids. The CDR3 DNA reads as TGTGCAAGTCGCTTAGCTCGGTACAATGAGCAGTTCTTC. As protein: CASRLARYNEQFF.

This sequence joins TRBV5-1 and TRBJ2-5; D may be TRBD2 (6 bases). The V and J ends lost 4 bases and 2 bases respectively, with 15 bases between them. The CDR3 has 15 amino acids. Looked up from germline, CDR1 is SGHRS and CDR2 is YFSETQ. CDR3 residues: CASSGSGDQQETQYF. DNA for the CDR3: TGCGCCAGCAGCGGGTCGGGGGACCAACAAGAGACCCAGTACTTC.

This chain links TRBV2 with TRBJ2-7; D is unresolved. Trimming stripped 4 bases from V and 2 bases from J, with 6 bases between. The CDR3 is 12 amino acids. Germline loops: CDR1 SNHLY, CDR2 FYNNEI. CDR3 nucleotides: TGTGCCAGCAGTGGCAAGCCCTACGAGCAGTACTTC. This translates into CASSGKPYEQYF. Using reference TRBV2 and TRBJ2-7 for the parts outside the CDR3, the full variable domain is EPEVTQTPSHQVTQMGQEVILRCVPISNHLYFYWYRQILGQKVEFLVSFYNNEISEKSEIFDDQFSVERPDGSNFTLKIRSTKLEDSAMYFCASSGKPYEQYFGPGTRLTVT.

To note about this clone: The same CDR3 also results from other DNA sequences found in this sample. This chain links TRBV7-2 with TRBJ2-1; 13 bases line up with TRBD2. With 5 bases clipped from V and 6 bases from J, the junction kept 4 bases outside the gene matches. CDR1 and CDR2 (germline): SGHTA, FQGNSA. The CDR3 spans 15 residues. For the CDR3, the DNA is TGTGCCAGCAGCGCTGGACTAGCGGGGGTCAATGAGCAGTTCTTC. Residues: CASSAGLAGVNEQFF.

This clone was counted a few times. This chain uses TRBV6-1 with TRBJ2-2; D uncertain. The CDR3 length is 15 residues. Between the trimmed V and J ends, which lost 2 bases and 0 bases, there was a span of 7 bases. Germline loops: CDR1 MNHNS, CDR2 SASEGT. The CDR3 is CASSESFPNTGELFF. The DNA for the CDR3 is TGTGCCAGCAGTGAAAGTTTCCCGAACACCGGGGAGCTGTTTTTT.

The chain carries TRBV3-1 (or the pseudogene TRBV3-2) and TRBJ2-7, with TRBD2 identical over 10 bases. The junction had 7 bases not matched to a gene; V was cut back by 5 bases and J by 6 bases. This CDR3 spans 14 amino acids. CDR1 LGHDT and CDR2 YNNKEL come from the germline V gene (reference sequence). Here the CDR3 reads CASSMASGGSEQYF. In DNA form, the CDR3 reads TGTGCCAGCAGCATGGCTAGCGGGGGTAGCGAGCAGTACTTC.

Concerning this clone itself: This may come from a read error, since a much larger clone is one base off. The chain employs TRBV3-1 (or the pseudogene TRBV3-2) and TRBJ2-4; D possibly matches TRBD1 or TRBD2 (5 bases each). Germline loops: CDR1 LGHDT, CDR2 YNNKEL (reference sequence). The CDR3 covers 19 residues. The CDR3 is CAGSQGLGQGEGRKNIQYF. In nucleotides, the CDR3 is TGTGCCGGCAGCCAAGGATTAGGGCAGGGAGAAGGGAGAAAAAACATTCAGTACTTC.

V usage is TRBV7-2 and J usage is TRBJ2-7; D gene unclear. The germline V gene encodes CDR1 SGHTA and CDR2 FQGNSA. The V gene lost 1 base and the J gene lost 4 bases, with 5 bases spanning the gap. This CDR3 has 12 residues. The CDR3 DNA reads TGTGCCAGCAGCTTAGGGTGGTACGAGCAGTACTTC. Its translation: CASSLGWYEQYF.

This clone was recorded once. The rearrangement uses TRBV5-1 and TRBJ2-1; perhaps TRBD1 as D (6 bases). Germline V gives CDR1 SGHRS, CDR2 YFSETQ. This CDR3 is built from 14 residues. V lost 6 bases, J lost 7 bases, and 17 bases lay in between. In nucleotides, the CDR3 is TGCGCCAGCACCCCAGGGGTGAATCCTAATGAGCAGTTCTTC. It translates to CASTPGVNPNEQFF.

This chain connects TRBV11-2 to TRBJ2-5, with D perhaps TRBD1 (5 bases). The V gene lost 6 bases and the J gene lost 5 bases, with 19 bases spanning the gap. This CDR3 region has 15 residues. Germline V lookup: CDR1 SGHAT, CDR2 FQNNGV. CDR3 coding DNA: TGTGCCAGCAGTTTCGCTCGTGGGGCTGGGGAGACCCAGTACTTC. This sequence encodes CASSFARGAGETQYF.

The chain couples TRBV11-1 to TRBJ1-1; tentative D call: TRBD1 (6 bases). Germline V gene sequence: CDR1 SGHAT, CDR2 FQDESV (reference sequence). The CDR3 runs 14 residues. V lost 3 bases and J lost 4, with 12 bases in between. CDR3 sequence reads: CASSLTRGPTEAFF. The CDR3 DNA reads TGTGCCAGCAGCTTGACCAGGGGTCCCACTGAAGCTTTCTTT.

The genes are TRBV7-9 and TRBJ2-3; unclear D gene. V lost 0 bases, J lost 0 bases, and 4 bases lay in between. Per germline, CDR1 SEHNR and CDR2 FQNEAQ (reference sequence). The CDR3 sequence is 14 residues long. CDR3 in DNA: TGTGCCAGCAGCTTAGCCTCTAGCACAGATACGCAGTATTTT. Protein: CASSLASSTDTQYF.

The chain carries TRBV10-3 and TRBJ1-5, with TRBD1 matching over 10 bases. V lost 4 bases to trimming and J lost 3 bases; unmatched junction nucleotides: 3. There are 15 residues in the CDR3. The germline CDR1 and CDR2 sequences are ENHRY and SYGVKD. The CDR3 loop is CAISVGQGFNQPQHF. The CDR3 DNA follows: TGTGCCATCAGTGTGGGACAGGGGTTCAATCAGCCCCAGCATTTT.

The V call is TRBV7-2, the J call TRBJ1-3; D gene ambiguous. CDR3 length equals 16 residues. V lost 4 bases and J lost 0, with 13 bases in between. The germline CDR1 and CDR2 sequences are SGHTA and FQGNSA. The CDR3 sequence is CASSWAPGGSGNTIYF. CDR3 DNA sequence: TGTGCCAGCAGCTGGGCCCCGGGAGGCTCTGGAAACACCATATATTTT.

The chain combines TRBV5-3 with TRBJ1-6; a possible D gene is TRBD1 (6 bases). Being an ORF, TRBV5-3 has a function that is uncertain. The V end was cut by 4 bases, the J end by 5 bases, with 16 bases between. The CDR3 is made up of 16 amino acids. For the CDR3, the DNA is TGTGCCAGAAGCGGAGCAGACAGGACGAATAATTCACCCCTCCACTTT. This codes for CARSGADRTNNSPLHF.

The rearrangement links TRBV30 to TRBJ1-6, with TRBD1 identical over 8 bases. The CDR3 spans 15 residues. Trimming cost V 6 bases and J 0 bases; bases outside gene matches: 4. Germline loops: CDR1 GTSNPN, CDR2 SVGIG (reference sequence). CDR3 sequence (DNA): TGTGCCTGCGGACAGGGAAGCTCCTATAATTCACCCCTCCACTTT. Amino acid sequence: CACGQGSSYNSPLHF.

The genes are TRBV9 and TRBJ2-5; D possibly corresponds to TRBD2 (7 bases). The CDR3 extends over 14 amino acids. Trimming stripped 2 bases from V and 2 bases from J, with 10 bases between. Germline CDR1 is SGDLS and CDR2 is YYNGEE. Here the CDR3 reads CASSVGGGQETQYF. Here the CDR3 DNA reads TGTGCCAGCAGCGTGGGAGGGGGGCAAGAGACCCAGTACTTC.

This clone is medium-sized. The V gene is TRBV6-5, the J gene TRBJ2-1; weak D call: TRBD2 (5 bases). The CDR3 length is 16 residues. Between the trimmed V and J ends, which lost 0 bases and 6 bases, there was a span of 15 bases. The germline gives CDR1 MNHEY, CDR2 SVGAGI. In DNA form, the CDR3 reads TGTGCCAGCAGTTACTCGACTATTCTAGCAGGCAATGAGCAGTTCTTC. This gives the protein CASSYSTILAGNEQFF.

The chain carries TRBV28 and TRBJ2-3; D is uncertain. Per the germline V gene, CDR1 is MDHEN and CDR2 is SYDVKM. CDR3 length: 15 amino acids. V was clipped by 2 bases and J by 0 bases, with 9 bases between them. DNA for the CDR3: TGTGCCAGCAGTTTACCCCGCGGTAGCACAGATACGCAGTATTTT. Translation: CASSLPRGSTDTQYF.

In this sample, this clone turned up a few times. The J gene is TRBJ2-7, the V gene TRBV19; TRBD2 is a possible D gene (5 bases). This CDR3 has 14 residues. Germline V gene data show CDR1 as LNHDA and CDR2 as SQIVND (reference sequence). The germline V and J ends were trimmed by 3 bases and 0 bases, with 9 bases remaining between them. This chain's CDR3 is CASSISVNSYEQYF. The CDR3 DNA reads TGTGCCAGTAGTATTAGCGTCAACTCCTACGAGCAGTACTTC.

The CDR3 region has the DNA TGTGCCAGCAGCTTAGGAACAGGGTTGGGAGAGACCCAGTACTTC. Protein: CASSLGTGLGETQYF. This chain links TRBV7-9 with TRBJ2-5, with D perhaps matching TRBD1 (6 bases). The CDR3 has 15 residues. Germline V gene data show CDR1 as SEHNR and CDR2 as FQNEAQ (reference sequence). V lost 1 base and J lost 4, with 13 bases in between.

The CDR3 nucleotides read TGTGCCTGGAGTTGGGGGAATGAGCAGTTCTTC. This translates into CAWSWGNEQFF. The V gene is TRBV30, the J gene TRBJ2-1; D possibly uses TRBD1 or TRBD2 (5 bases each). This CDR3 has 11 residues. Germline V gene sequence: CDR1 GTSNPN, CDR2 SVGIG (reference sequence). V lost 2 bases, J lost 7 bases, and 6 bases lay in between.

In DNA, the CDR3 is TGTGCCAGCAGTGACCATAGCGGCCCTTACAATGAGCAGTTCTTC. Protein product: CASSDHSGPYNEQFF. This sequence joins TRBV6-4 and TRBJ2-1, with TRBD2 as a possible D gene (6 bases). This CDR3 is 15 amino acids long. Trimming removed 2 bases from V and 4 bases from J, with 12 bases in between. The V gene's germline CDR1 is MRHNA and CDR2 SNTAGT.

The CDR3 loop reads CASSQADAHNEQFF. The CDR3 DNA sequence: TGCGCCAGCAGCCAAGCGGACGCCCACAATGAGCAGTTCTTC. The chain links TRBV4-3 to TRBJ2-1; D call uncertain. The CDR3 runs 14 residues. Germline V gene lookup returns CDR1 LGHNA and CDR2 YSLEER. The V gene lost 1 base and the J gene lost 5 bases, with 9 bases spanning the gap.

The genes are TRBV15 and TRBJ2-3; D ambiguous. The CDR3 sequence is 14 residues long. The V end lost 1 base, the J end lost 1 base, and 6 bases lay between the germline ends. Germline V gives CDR1 LNHNV, CDR2 YYDKDF (reference sequence). The CDR3 sequence: CATSRARGTDTQYF. DNA for the CDR3: TGTGCCACCAGCAGAGCCCGCGGCACAGATACGCAGTATTTT.

This chain connects TRBV5-4 to TRBJ2-5; perhaps TRBD1 as D (6 bases). The V gene's germline CDR1 is SGHNT and CDR2 YYREEE (reference sequence). This CDR3 is 15 amino acids long. Between the trimmed V and J ends, which lost 4 bases and 3 bases, there was a span of 16 bases. The CDR3 loop reads CASSLDWTAEETQYF. The CDR3, as DNA: TGTGCCAGCAGCCTCGACTGGACAGCTGAAGAGACCCAGTACTTC. Complete variable domain (other parts from reference TRBV5-4 and TRBJ2-5): ETGVTQSPTHLIKTRGQQVTLRCSSQSGHNTVSWYQQALGQGPQFIFQYYREEENGRGNFPPRFSGLQFPNYSSELNVNALELDDSALYLCASSLDWTAEETQYFGPGTRLLVL.

The CDR3 loop is CASSPRAGYQETQYF. The CDR3 region has the DNA TGTGCCAGCAGCCCCCGGGCAGGGTACCAAGAGACCCAGTACTTC. V gene TRBV5-5 combines with J gene TRBJ2-5, with a tentative D call TRBD1 (5 bases). The length of the CDR3 is 15 residues. Germline CDR1 reads SGHKS; CDR2 reads YYEKEE (reference sequence). V lost 4 bases and J 0 bases, leaving 13 bases between the germline ends. Full variable domain (outside the CDR3, taken from reference TRBV5-5 and TRBJ2-5): DAGVTQSPTHLIKTRGQQVTLRCSPISGHKSVSWYQQVLGQGPQFIFQYYEKEERGRGNFPDRFSARQFPNYSSELNVNALLLGDSALYLCASSPRAGYQETQYFGPGTRLLVL.

The rearrangement links TRBV7-2 to TRBJ1-6; the match to TRBD1 covers 9 bases. V gave up 0 bases and J gave up 4 bases; unmatched junction bases: 7. Germline V gene data show CDR1 as SGHTA and CDR2 as FQGNSA. This CDR3 comprises 18 residues. CDR3 bases: TGTGCCAGCAGCTTAGCTCGATCCGGGACAGGGTATAATTCACCCCTCCACTTT. Protein product: CASSLARSGTGYNSPLHF.

The chain couples TRBV20-1 to TRBJ2-3; possibly TRBD2 for D (6 bases). The CDR3 extends over 17 amino acids. V dropped 3 bases and J dropped 0 bases, with 19 bases sitting between them. The germline CDR1 and CDR2 sequences are DFQATT and SNEGSKA (reference sequence). CDR3 nucleotide sequence: TGCAGTGCTAGTCCCGGGACTTTTACCACTAGCACAGATACGCAGTATTTT. Translation: CSASPGTFTTSTDTQYF.

This clone was detected only a few times. The chain employs TRBV5-4 and TRBJ1-6, with D unresolved. Looked up from germline, CDR1 is SGHNT and CDR2 is YYREEE (reference sequence). Trimming left V 0 bases short and J 7 bases short, with 5 bases between. This CDR3 spans 13 amino acids. CDR3 nucleotide sequence: TGTGCCAGCAGCTTGGGACAAAATTCACCCCTCCACTTT. This translates into CASSLGQNSPLHF.

This chain uses TRBV11-2 with TRBJ1-3; tentative D call: TRBD1 (6 bases). The CDR3 runs to 14 residues. Germline loops: CDR1 SGHAT, CDR2 FQNNGV. V was pared by 5 bases and J by 3 bases, with 11 bases between. The CDR3, as DNA: TGTGCCAGCAGCCAACAGGGAGTTGGAAACACCATATATTTT. It codes for CASSQQGVGNTIYF.